Shown below are 27 T cell receptor beta chains from a single sample sequenced in a study of CD8 T cells in ankylosing spondylitis. Study results and caveats: Blood of patients with ankylosing spondylitis appeared to be characterized by a TCR beta motif of eight highly homologous variants.

Their antigen targets remain unknown. Via MiXCR, TCRdb re-called the 5' RACE reads, giving one row per CDR3 protein. The data contain 700,000 to 850,000 distinct CDR3 sequences, about an eighth of them seen just once; the ten biggest clones take up approximately 0.5%. Sequencing was done on a sample of blood, either unsorted or a sorted T cell fraction (not recorded which). The origin of the receptors is a male donor with ankylosing spondylitis.

This clonotype turned up a few times. This chain joins TRBV20-1 and TRBJ2-7; the D call may be TRBD1 or TRBD2 (6 bases each). This CDR3 spans 13 amino acids. From germline, CDR1 is DFQATT and CDR2 SNEGSKA (reference sequence). Between the trimmed V and J ends, which lost 6 bases and 2 bases, there was a span of 14 bases. As DNA, the CDR3 is TGCAGTGCGCCGAGGGGGGCGGCCTACGAGCAGTACTTC. Translated: CSAPRGAAYEQYF.

This clonotype was counted many times. V usage is TRBV12-2 and J usage is TRBJ1-4. TRBV12-2 is tagged as a pseudogene. The CDR3 covers 15 residues. The CDR3 coding sequence is TGTGCAAGTCGCTTAATGATTGCAACTAATGAAAAACTGTTTTTT. Its translation is CASRLMIATNEKLFF.

This clonotype has ten or more counts. The CDR3 sequence: CSAEEDLNTGELFF. DNA for the CDR3: TGCAGCGCCGAAGAAGATTTGAACACCGGGGAGCTGTTTTTT. The chain is built from TRBV29-1 and TRBJ2-2; D not certain. Deletions cut 7 bases from V and 1 base from J, with 13 bases between. The CDR3 sequence is 14 residues long. The germline CDR1 and CDR2 sequences are SQVTM and ANQGSEA.

V and J are TRBV20-1 and TRBJ2-7, with D perhaps TRBD2 (5 bases). The CDR3 contains 12 residues. The V gene's germline CDR1 is DFQATT and CDR2 SNEGSKA (reference sequence). V was pared by 6 bases and J by 6 bases, with 15 bases between. The CDR3 loop is CSAEGQLTEQYF. The CDR3 DNA sequence: TGCAGTGCCGAGGGCCAGCTTACCGAGCAGTACTTC.

The chain carries TRBV4-2 and TRBJ2-1; no clear D. V lost 0 bases to trimming and J lost 5 bases, with 8 bases between them. CDR3 size: 14 residues. Germline V gives CDR1 LGHNA, CDR2 YNFKEQ. CDR3 sequence (DNA): TGTGCCAGCAGCCAAGATAACCTCGACAATGAGCAGTTCTTC. Its translation: CASSQDNLDNEQFF.

This clonotype was counted at least ten times. J is TRBJ2-5 and V is TRBV10-2; tentative D call: TRBD2 (6 bases). V lost 2 bases and J lost 2, with 6 bases in between. Germline V gene lookup returns CDR1 WSHSY and CDR2 SAAADI. This CDR3 contains 13 residues. The CDR3 region is CASSEAGQETQYF. CDR3 DNA sequence: TGCGCCAGCAGTGAGGCGGGGCAAGAGACCCAGTACTTC.

This clonotype has only a few counts. This sequence joins TRBV7-3 and TRBJ2-3, with a tentative D call TRBD2 (5 bases). CDR3 length equals 14 residues. Germline V lookup: CDR1 SGHTA, CDR2 FQGTGA. Trimming cost V 5 bases and J 4 bases, with 13 bases left between them. CDR3 DNA: TGTGCCAGCAGCCAGGACTGGAACTCAGATACGCAGTATTTT. Encoded protein: CASSQDWNSDTQYF.

This clonotype was counted at least ten times. This rearrangement joins TRBV20-1 to TRBJ2-5, with a tentative D call TRBD2 (6 bases). Germline lookup yields CDR1 DFQATT and CDR2 SNEGSKA (reference sequence). The CDR3 totals 15 residues. V lost 0 bases, J lost 1 base, and 12 bases lay in between. In nucleotides, the CDR3 is TGCAGTGCTAGAGATGGGGGGAGCCTCCAAGAGACCCAGTACTTC. Amino acids: CSARDGGSLQETQYF.

This clonotype occurred a few times. This chain uses TRBV6-2 or TRBV6-3 with TRBJ1-2; 7 bases fit TRBD1. The CDR3 totals 14 residues. V shed 4 bases, J shed 6 bases, and the junction held 8 bases outside the gene matches. Germline V gives CDR1 MNHEY, CDR2 SVGEGT. For the CDR3, the DNA is TGTGCCAGCAGTTCCCGTCTGACAGGGAATGGCTACACCTTC. The encoded protein is CASSSRLTGNGYTF.

This clonotype was seen a few times. This chain links TRBV15 with TRBJ1-2; D may be TRBD1 (5 bases). The length of the CDR3 is 15 residues. The V gene's germline CDR1 is LNHNV and CDR2 YYDKDF (reference sequence). V lost 5 bases to trimming and J lost 1 base, with 14 bases between them. The CDR3 nucleotides read TGTGCCACCAGCCCGAGGCCAGGGCATAACTATGGCTACACCTTC. Amino acid sequence: CATSPRPGHNYGYTF.

This chain joins TRBV20-1 and TRBJ2-1, with 7 bases lining up with TRBD2. CDR1 is DFQATT, CDR2 SNEGSKA, per germline (reference sequence). The V and J ends lost 8 bases and 6 bases, in that order; junction bases with no gene match: 13. The length of the CDR3 is 14 residues. The CDR3 DNA sequence: TGCAGTCAGCTAGCGGCACCTCATCGCAATGAGCAGTTCTTC. Translation: CSQLAAPHRNEQFF.

Many counts were recorded for this clonotype. This sequence joins TRBV9 and TRBJ2-2; D is ambiguous. This CDR3 has 12 residues. V lost 1 base and J lost 7, with 5 bases in between. Germline values: CDR1 SGDLS, CDR2 YYNGEE. CDR3 nucleotide sequence: TGTGCCAGCAGCGTATTTGGCGGGGAGCTGTTTTTT. Protein product: CASSVFGGELFF.

This sequence joins TRBV15 and TRBJ2-3; D might be TRBD1 (5 bases). Germline V gene lookup returns CDR1 LNHNV and CDR2 YYDKDF (reference sequence). The CDR3 sequence is 13 residues long. Between the trimmed V and J ends, which lost 3 bases and 10 bases, there was a span of 14 bases. DNA for the CDR3: TGTGCCACCAGCAGGTACAGGACCGCGGCGCAGTATTTT. Translating gives CATSRYRTAAQYF.

This clonotype was counted between two and nine times. CDR3 coding DNA: TGTGCCAGCAGCCGCGGGACAGGACCCCAAGAGACCCAGTACTTC. Encoded protein: CASSRGTGPQETQYF. The chain uses TRBV7-3 and TRBJ2-5, with TRBD1 matching 8 bases. The CDR3 is 15 amino acids. V gave up 5 bases and J gave up 1 base; unmatched junction bases: 6. Germline V gives CDR1 SGHTA, CDR2 FQGTGA.

This rearrangement joins TRBV25-1 to TRBJ2-1; 10 positions match TRBD1. Per the germline V gene, CDR1 is MGHDK and CDR2 is SYGVNS. The CDR3 is 16 amino acids. Losses at the gene ends were 4 bases for V and 8 bases for J; bases not matched to a gene: 11. CDR3 DNA sequence: TGTGCCAGCAGTGTAGGGACAGGGGCCCGATTGGATGAGCAGTTCTTC. Protein sequence: CASSVGTGARLDEQFF.

The table lists this clonotype with a few counts. This chain connects TRBV20-1 to TRBJ2-5; no clear D gene. This CDR3 is built from 12 residues. V lost 4 bases and J 5 bases, leaving 11 bases between the germline ends. Germline-derived CDR1 and CDR2 are DFQATT and SNEGSKA (reference sequence). CDR3 in DNA: TGCAGTGCTAAAAAGACCAGGGAGACCCAGTACTTC. This sequence encodes CSAKKTRETQYF.

This sequence joins TRBV5-1 and TRBJ1-1, with D maybe TRBD1 (6 bases). The CDR3 length is 14 residues. Germline V gene lookup returns CDR1 SGHRS and CDR2 YFSETQ. V dropped 5 bases and J dropped 5 bases, with 16 bases sitting between them. CDR3 nucleotides: TGCGCCAGCAGGGTAGAACAGGGAAGGACTGAAGCTTTCTTT. This translates into CASRVEQGRTEAFF.

This clonotype appeared a few times. The chain recombines TRBV7-9 with TRBJ2-5; D is uncertain. Trimming shortened V by 7 bases and J by 3 bases, and 18 bases separated the two germline ends. Germline-derived CDR1 and CDR2 are SEHNR and FQNEAQ (reference sequence). The CDR3 covers 15 residues. The CDR3 region has the DNA TGTGCCAGCAACCCCGACCAGACTCTGGAAGAGACCCAGTACTTC. Its translation: CASNPDQTLEETQYF.

This clonotype has a count of ten or more. The V and J genes are TRBV20-1 and TRBJ2-3; 9 bases agree with TRBD2. CDR3 size: 13 residues. Per germline, CDR1 DFQATT and CDR2 SNEGSKA (reference sequence). The J segment lost 2 bases and the V segment lost 6 bases, leaving 3 bases of the junction unmatched. The CDR3 here is CSAGTSLTDTQYF. CDR3 DNA sequence: TGCAGTGCCGGGACTAGCCTCACAGATACGCAGTATTTT.

The sample holds many counts of this clonotype. The chain combines TRBV5-1 with TRBJ1-3; D call uncertain. CDR3 length equals 13 residues. V lost 0 bases and J 2 bases, leaving 3 bases between the germline ends. The germline CDR1 and CDR2 sequences are SGHRS and YFSETQ. CDR3 protein: CASSLVPGNTIYF. The CDR3 coding sequence is TGCGCCAGCAGCTTGGTACCTGGAAACACCATATATTTT.

The chain uses TRBV24-1 and TRBJ2-1; no clear D gene. V was pared by 0 bases and J by 6 bases, with 8 bases between. The CDR3 loop spans 14 amino acids. CDR1 is KGHDR, CDR2 SFDVKD, per germline. CDR3 DNA sequence: TGTGCCACCAGTGATTTGCTAGTAAGCAATGAGCAGTTCTTC. Residues: CATSDLLVSNEQFF.

This clonotype was detected a few times. The chain combines TRBV7-2 with TRBJ2-7, with 8 bases identical to TRBD1. V lost 1 base and J lost 4; bases outside the gene matches: 6. The CDR3 spans 15 residues. The germline V gene encodes CDR1 SGHTA and CDR2 FQGNSA. The CDR3 loop reads CASSLVTQGVYEQYF. The CDR3 nucleotides are TGTGCCAGCAGCTTAGTAACACAGGGGGTGTACGAGCAGTACTTC.

This clonotype has more than one count but fewer than ten. The genes are TRBV20-1 and TRBJ2-7; D might be TRBD1 (5 bases). V was clipped by 2 bases and J by 2 bases, with 7 bases between them. The CDR3 is 12 amino acids. Germline V gene data show CDR1 as DFQATT and CDR2 as SNEGSKA (reference sequence). CDR3 amino acids: CSARWGTYEQYF. In nucleotides, the CDR3 is TGCAGTGCTAGATGGGGCACCTACGAGCAGTACTTC.

The gene calls are TRBV10-3 and TRBJ1-5; TRBD1 agrees at 7 bases. V lost 10 bases, J lost 4 bases, and 10 bases stayed unmatched. From germline, CDR1 is ENHRY and CDR2 SYGVKD. The length of the CDR3 is 14 residues. The CDR3 region is CATCQTGRNQPQHF. In nucleotides, the CDR3 is TGTGCCACCTGTCAGACAGGGAGGAATCAGCCCCAGCATTTT.

This clonotype was counted only a few times. The genes are TRBV20-1 and TRBJ1-1; D may be TRBD1 (6 bases). This CDR3 has 15 amino acids. Germline assignment: CDR1 DFQATT and CDR2 SNEGSKA (reference sequence). V gave up 2 bases and J gave up 6 bases, with 19 bases separating them. Here the CDR3 reads CSARNPRGRGAEAFF. The CDR3 DNA reads TGCAGTGCTAGAAACCCGAGGGGGAGAGGTGCTGAAGCTTTCTTT.

The CDR3 region is CASSHSARGPYNEQFF. In nucleotides, the CDR3 is TGTGCCAGCTCCCACAGTGCAAGGGGACCCTACAATGAGCAGTTCTTC. The V call is TRBV18, the J call TRBJ2-1; either TRBD1 or TRBD2 may supply D (5 bases each). Germline V gene sequence: CDR1 KGHSH, CDR2 LQKENI. The CDR3 spans 16 residues. Between the trimmed V and J ends, which lost 6 bases and 2 bases, there was a span of 17 bases.

This clonotype was observed many times. V and J are TRBV12-3 or TRBV12-4 and TRBJ2-2; 7 bases fit TRBD2. This CDR3 contains 15 residues. V was clipped by 0 bases and J by 5 bases; unmatched bases: 3. The CDR3 is CASSLASGATGELFF. The CDR3 nucleotides read TGTGCCAGCAGTTTAGCCAGCGGGGCAACCGGGGAGCTGTTTTTT.